A single sample is the source of the 31 T cell receptor beta chains below, sequenced in a study of shared clonotypes between healthy human individuals. Using immunoSEQ multiplex PCR, the repertoire was profiled, and TCRdb retains in-frame clones only, with some absent. The sample shows 2.3 million or so clones, more than 85% of them seen only once. The sample consisted of naive CD4+ T cells from PBMCs. Subset: CD45RA+ positively selected. These receptors came from a young man in good health. Some clones in this sample may be carry-over from other donors' samples.

This chain uses TRBV27 with TRBJ2-3; TRBD2 agrees at 12 bases. Germline V gives CDR1 MNHEY, CDR2 SMNVEV (reference sequence). This CDR3 comprises 17 residues. V was pared by 3 bases and J by 4 bases, with 8 bases of the junction left unmatched. The CDR3 DNA follows: TGTGCCAGCAGTTTTGCCACTAGCGGGAGGAGGGCAGATACGCAGTATTTT. As protein: CASSFATSGRRADTQYF.

About this clone itself: Other DNA sequences of this sample code for an identical CDR3. The chain recombines TRBV7-3 with TRBJ2-5, with TRBD2 identical over 11 bases. Germline V gene data show CDR1 as SGHTA and CDR2 as FQGTGA. V shed 5 bases, J shed 4 bases, and the junction held 3 bases outside the gene matches. This CDR3 comprises 14 residues. The CDR3 DNA sequence: TGTGCCAGCAGCCTCGGACTAGCGGGAGAGACCCAGTACTTC. Translating it yields CASSLGLAGETQYF.

There are a few counts of this clone. Other nucleotide sequences from this sample produce the same CDR3. V usage is TRBV28 and J usage is TRBJ2-6; no definite D call. Deletions cut 6 bases from V and 0 bases from J, with 0 bases between. The CDR3 contains 12 residues. Looked up from germline, CDR1 is MDHEN and CDR2 is SYDVKM. CDR3 protein: CASSSGANVLTF. The CDR3 DNA is TGTGCCAGCAGCTCTGGGGCCAACGTCCTGACTTTC.

Notes on this clone: Distinct nucleotide sequences in the sample also encode this CDR3. The rearrangement uses TRBV28 and TRBJ2-7, with no clear D. V was trimmed by 3 bases and J by 3 bases, leaving 6 bases between them. The CDR3 consists of 12 residues. Germline V gene data show CDR1 as MDHEN and CDR2 as SYDVKM. The CDR3 DNA reads as TGTGCCAGCAGTTTTCGGAGCTACGAGCAGTACTTC. Its protein is CASSFRSYEQYF.

V gene TRBV9 combines with J gene TRBJ2-2; the match to TRBD1 covers 8 bases. Germline V CDR1 and CDR2: SGDLS, YYNGEE. V lost 4 bases and J lost 4; bases outside the gene matches: 6. The CDR3 covers 15 residues. Here the CDR3 reads CASSPQGAGTGELFF. The CDR3 DNA reads TGTGCCAGCAGCCCGCAGGGGGCGGGCACCGGGGAGCTGTTTTTT.

This clone was recorded only once. The chain links TRBV5-1 to TRBJ1-2; tentatively, D is TRBD1 (6 bases). The CDR3 runs 14 residues. V dropped 0 bases and J dropped 3 bases, with 9 bases sitting between them. Germline values: CDR1 SGHRS, CDR2 YFSETQ. The CDR3 here is CASSLAGVDYGYTF. The CDR3 bases are TGCGCCAGCAGCTTGGCAGGGGTCGACTATGGCTACACCTTC.

In regard to this clone: The sample contains more than one DNA sequence encoding this CDR3. The chain carries TRBV5-1 and TRBJ2-2; D remains ambiguous. The CDR3 consists of 15 residues. The V gene lost 1 base and the J gene lost 3 bases, with 10 bases spanning the gap. CDR1 and CDR2 from the germline V gene are SGHRS and YFSETQ. Here the CDR3 DNA reads TGCGCCAGCAGCTTGCCGGCGCCGGACACCGGGGAGCTGTTTTTT. It specifies CASSLPAPDTGELFF.

The V call is TRBV5-1, the J call TRBJ2-7; D may correspond to TRBD1 or TRBD2 (5 bases each). This CDR3 contains 15 residues. Germline V gene sequence: CDR1 SGHRS, CDR2 YFSETQ. Deletions cut 4 bases from V and 4 bases from J, with 18 bases between. Here the CDR3 DNA reads TGCGCCAGCAGCCCGGACAAGGTTGGGGGTTACGAGCAGTACTTC. Amino acid sequence: CASSPDKVGGYEQYF.

The V and J genes are TRBV27 and TRBJ2-3; 15 nucleotides agree with TRBD2. Per the germline V gene, CDR1 is MNHEY and CDR2 is SMNVEV (reference sequence). The CDR3 has 19 residues. V lost 5 bases and J lost 0; bases outside the gene matches: 9. CDR3 sequence: CASSPLWTSGRVSTDTQYF. CDR3 bases: TGTGCCAGCAGTCCATTGTGGACTAGCGGGAGGGTAAGCACAGATACGCAGTATTTT.

The chain employs TRBV6-1 and TRBJ1-5, with unresolved D. Trimming stripped 4 bases from V and 7 bases from J, with 11 bases between. Germline CDR1 MNHNS, CDR2 SASEGT. The CDR3 totals 13 residues. CDR3 sequence reads: CASSVKGSQPQHF. The CDR3 DNA reads TGTGCCAGCAGTGTCAAGGGCAGCCAGCCCCAGCATTTT.

The rearrangement joins TRBV4-3 to TRBJ2-7, with D unclear. Germline CDR1 reads LGHNA; CDR2 reads YSLEER. Between the trimmed V and J ends, which lost 4 bases and 3 bases, there was a span of 16 bases. This CDR3 is built from 15 residues. CDR3 nucleotide sequence: TGCGCCAGCAGCCTTACTTCGGCAGGAAACTACGAGCAGTACTTC. Its translation: CASSLTSAGNYEQYF.

The rearrangement joins TRBV2 to TRBJ1-2; 7 bases fit TRBD1. Germline V lookup: CDR1 SNHLY, CDR2 FYNNEI. With V trimmed by 5 bases and J by 3 bases, 6 bases remained unmatched. The CDR3 runs 14 residues. CDR3 protein: CASSWDRSHYGYTF. The CDR3 DNA sequence: TGTGCCAGCAGTTGGGACAGAAGCCACTATGGCTACACCTTC.

V gene TRBV2 combines with J gene TRBJ2-3, with 9 bases matching TRBD1. The CDR3 is 10 residues long. The germline V gene has CDR1 SNHLY and CDR2 FYNNEI. The trim removed 8 bases at V and 14 bases at J, leaving 5 bases unmatched. This CDR3 reads CASHRGRRYF. Written as DNA, the CDR3 is TGTGCCAGCCACAGGGGGCGTCGGTATTTT.

Notes on this clone: The same CDR3 is also encoded by other DNA sequences in this sample. The rearrangement links TRBV28 to TRBJ1-1; 7 bases map to TRBD1. Germline CDR1 MDHEN, CDR2 SYDVKM. Trimming removed 4 bases from V and 1 base from J; junction bases left unmatched: 3. The CDR3 loop spans 14 amino acids. This chain's CDR3 is CASSSGQTNTEAFF. The CDR3 DNA follows: TGTGCCAGCAGTTCGGGACAGACGAACACTGAAGCTTTCTTT.

As for this clone: Other DNA sequences in this specimen translate into the identical CDR3. The V call is TRBV27, the J call TRBJ1-1, with unresolved D. V was cut by 0 bases and J by 0 bases, with 5 bases left in between. From germline, CDR1 is MNHEY and CDR2 SMNVEV (reference sequence). This CDR3 region has 14 residues. The CDR3 sequence: CASSLSGMNTEAFF. CDR3 DNA sequence: TGTGCCAGCAGTTTATCGGGTATGAACACTGAAGCTTTCTTT.

The chain combines TRBV6-5 with TRBJ2-7; TRBD1 aligns across 9 bases. CDR1 is MNHEY and CDR2 is SVGAGI in the germline V gene. V trimming: 10 bases; J trimming: 6 bases; junction bases outside the gene matches: 10. This CDR3 contains 13 residues. CDR3 region: CATRQGDIGEQYF. The CDR3 DNA follows: TGTGCCACGCGACAGGGGGATATAGGCGAGCAGTACTTC.

This clone is a singleton in its sample. The chain uses TRBV14 and TRBJ2-5; no reliable D call. This CDR3 has 14 amino acids. Trimming removed 3 bases from V and 1 base from J, with 9 bases in between. Germline-derived CDR1 and CDR2 are SGHDN and FVKESK. CDR3 sequence: CASSQYLTQETQYF. In nucleotides, the CDR3 is TGTGCCAGCAGCCAGTACCTAACCCAAGAGACCCAGTACTTC. Based on the CDR3 plus reference TRBV14 and TRBJ2-5, the full variable domain is EAGVTQFPSHSVIEKGQTVTLRCDPISGHDNLYWYRRVMGKEIKFLLHFVKESKQDESGMPNNRFLAERTGGTYSTLKVQPAELEDSGVYFCASSQYLTQETQYFGPGTRLLVL.

The chain carries TRBV7-2 and TRBJ2-7; D gene uncertain. CDR3 length: 15 residues. Germline loops: CDR1 SGHTA, CDR2 FQGNSA. Trimming shortened V by 6 bases and J by 2 bases, and 17 bases separated the two germline ends. This CDR3 is CASRAQVQLAYEQYF. The CDR3 coding sequence is TGTGCCAGCAGAGCCCAGGTCCAGCTTGCCTACGAGCAGTACTTC.

The chain is built from TRBV28 and TRBJ2-7; maybe TRBD1 (5 bases). The CDR3 totals 13 residues. Germline CDR1 MDHEN, CDR2 SYDVKM. Deletions cut 6 bases from V and 2 bases from J, with 11 bases between. The CDR3 loop reads CASRARAPYEQYF. DNA of the CDR3: TGTGCCAGCAGGGCCAGGGCCCCCTACGAGCAGTACTTC. The full variable domain, its missing parts supplied by reference TRBV28 and TRBJ2-7, is DVKVTQSSRYLVKRTGEKVFLECVQDMDHENMFWYRQDPGLGLRLIYFSYDVKMKEKGDIPEGYSVSREKKERFSLILESASTNQTSMYLCASRARAPYEQYFGPGTRLTVT.

As regards this clone: Other DNA variants within this sample encode the same CDR3. DNA for the CDR3: TGCGCCAGCAGAGGGACAGGCTCCTACGAGCAGTACTTC. Its translation is CASRGTGSYEQYF. The rearrangement uses TRBV5-1 and TRBJ2-7; 8 nucleotides line up with TRBD1. Germline CDR1 is SGHRS and CDR2 is YFSETQ. The CDR3 sequence is 13 residues long. V was pared by 5 bases and J by 0 bases, with 1 base of the junction left unmatched.

This clone has only a few counts. In the same sample, other DNA sequences code for this CDR3. The chain couples TRBV30 to TRBJ1-1, with 7 bases identical to TRBD1. There are 12 residues in the CDR3. Losses at the gene ends were 4 bases for V and 1 base for J; bases not matched to a gene: 0. Germline V gives CDR1 GTSNPN, CDR2 SVGIG (reference sequence). The CDR3 region is CAWTGGNTEAFF. Here the CDR3 DNA reads TGTGCCTGGACAGGGGGGAACACTGAAGCTTTCTTT.

The V call is TRBV6-1, the J call TRBJ2-7; D may be TRBD2 (6 bases). Trimming shortened V by 6 bases and J by 3 bases, and 15 bases separated the two germline ends. Germline CDR1 reads MNHNS; CDR2 reads SASEGT. The CDR3 is made up of 14 amino acids. CDR3 nucleotides: TGTGCCAGCAGGCGAGGAGGGGCTAGCTACGAGCAGTACTTC. Its protein product is CASRRGGASYEQYF.

The CDR3 DNA is TGCGCCAGCAGCTTCGGGGGGGCAAGCTCCTACGAGCAGTACTTC. Translation: CASSFGGASSYEQYF. This chain links TRBV5-1 with TRBJ2-7; 8 nucleotides match TRBD2. There are 15 residues in the CDR3. CDR1 and CDR2 (germline): SGHRS, YFSETQ. J was trimmed by 0 bases and V by 2 bases; bases with no gene match: 4.

The chain links TRBV28 to TRBJ2-5; 7 positions agree with TRBD1. V lost 7 bases, J lost 4 bases, and 9 bases stayed unmatched. The CDR3 sequence is 14 residues long. Germline V gives CDR1 MDHEN, CDR2 SYDVKM. CDR3 sequence: CASTRGRGRETQYF. DNA for the CDR3: TGTGCCAGCACGAGGGGTAGGGGGCGAGAGACCCAGTACTTC. The full variable domain, its missing parts supplied by reference TRBV28 and TRBJ2-5, is DVKVTQSSRYLVKRTGEKVFLECVQDMDHENMFWYRQDPGLGLRLIYFSYDVKMKEKGDIPEGYSVSREKKERFSLILESASTNQTSMYLCASTRGRGRETQYFGPGTRLLVL.

Comments on this clone: One end of the junction varies from germline; a read error may be responsible. The chain joins TRBV4-3 to TRBJ2-1, with a weak D call TRBD2 (7 bases). In germline, CDR1 is LGHNA, CDR2 YSLEER. The CDR3 loop spans 16 amino acids. Here the CDR3 reads CASSQERRSSPRGGVF. The CDR3, as DNA: TGCGCCAGCAGCCAAGAAAGACGGAGCTCACCGAGGGGGGGAGTCTTC.

The chain recombines TRBV7-9 with TRBJ2-2; D is ambiguous. Germline V gene data show CDR1 as SEHNR and CDR2 as FQNEAQ (reference sequence). V lost 3 bases and J lost 1, with 6 bases in between. This CDR3 contains 14 residues. CDR3 protein: CASSFGRNTGELFF. CDR3 nucleotides: TGTGCCAGCAGCTTTGGCCGGAACACCGGGGAGCTGTTTTTT.

V and J are TRBV30 and TRBJ2-1, with 7 bases matching TRBD2. Germline assignment: CDR1 GTSNPN and CDR2 SVGIG (reference sequence). CDR3 length: 14 amino acids. The V gene end was trimmed by 4 bases and the J gene end by 9 bases; junction bases not matched to a gene: 12. This CDR3 is CAWNPGRGTGEQFF. The CDR3, as DNA: TGTGCCTGGAATCCGGGGAGGGGAACGGGTGAGCAGTTCTTC.

The V and J genes are TRBV5-4 and TRBJ1-2, with a possible D match to TRBD1 (5 bases). CDR3 length: 14 residues. The germline V gene has CDR1 SGHNT and CDR2 YYREEE (reference sequence). Deletions cut 2 bases from V and 4 bases from J, with 12 bases between. The CDR3 sequence is CASSLMGGGYGYTF. CDR3 DNA sequence: TGTGCCAGCAGCTTAATGGGGGGTGGCTATGGCTACACCTTC. The entire variable domain, with the rest obtained from reference TRBV5-4 and TRBJ1-2, is as follows: ETGVTQSPTHLIKTRGQQVTLRCSSQSGHNTVSWYQQALGQGPQFIFQYYREEENGRGNFPPRFSGLQFPNYSSELNVNALELDDSALYLCASSLMGGGYGYTFGSGTRLTVV.

This chain connects TRBV6-6 to TRBJ1-1, with 11 bases matching TRBD1. The length of the CDR3 is 16 residues. V gave up 2 bases and J gave up 4 bases; unmatched junction bases: 6. Germline-derived CDR1 and CDR2 are MNHNY and SVGAGI (reference sequence). The chain's CDR3 is CASSYRPGQGGTEAFF. The DNA for the CDR3 is TGTGCCAGCAGTTACCGGCCGGGACAGGGGGGCACTGAAGCTTTCTTT.

Notes on this clone: Other DNA variants within this sample encode the same CDR3. As DNA, the CDR3 is TGTGCCAGCAGCCTTGGGACAGTCTACACCGGGGAGCTGTTTTTT. This sequence encodes CASSLGTVYTGELFF. The chain couples TRBV11-3 to TRBJ2-2; 7 bases match TRBD1. Germline V CDR1 and CDR2: SGHNT, YENEEA. Unmatched junction bases numbered 6, after V lost 5 bases and J lost 3 bases. The CDR3 is 15 amino acids. The full variable domain, completed using reference TRBV11-3 and TRBJ2-2, is EAGVVQSPRYKIIEKKQPVAFWCNPISGHNTLYWYLQNLGQGPELLIRYENEEAVDDSQLPKDRFSAERLKGVDSTLKIQPAELGDSAVYLCASSLGTVYTGELFFGEGSRLTVL.

The chain links TRBV19 to TRBJ1-2; D gene uncertain. The CDR3 is 15 amino acids. CDR1 and CDR2 (germline): LNHDA, SQIVND (reference sequence). V shed 1 base and J shed 4 bases, with 13 bases lying between them. The DNA for the CDR3 is TGTGCCAGTAGTATAGTTGGCAGTAGATTCTATGGCTACACCTTC. Its protein is CASSIVGSRFYGYTF.